What follows are 23 T cell receptor beta chains derived from one specimen sequenced in a study of blood T cell repertoires in COVID-19. Libraries were prepared by immunoSEQ multiplex PCR; TCRdb keeps only in-frame clonotypes and omits some of them. The sample comprises fewer than 150,000 clones, around 86% of which are singletons, and over 15% rests with the top ten. Sequenced input: PBMCs or T cells enriched from blood (not recorded which). The source is a man younger than 40 who had recovered from COVID-19.

V usage is TRBV18 and J usage is TRBJ1-4, with 7 nucleotides matching TRBD1. The CDR3 is made up of 17 amino acids. Germline V gene sequence: CDR1 KGHSH, CDR2 LQKENI. Germline trimming cut 3 bases from V and 0 bases from J; bases unmatched to any gene: 7. CDR3 in DNA: TGTGCCAGCTCACCGATGACAGGGACCGCAACTAATGAAAAACTGTTTTTT. Amino acid sequence: CASSPMTGTATNEKLFF.

The V and J genes are TRBV4-1 and TRBJ2-3; 7 bases align to TRBD2. Unmatched junction bases numbered 18, after V lost 1 base and J lost 5 bases. This CDR3 has 19 residues. Germline CDR1 and CDR2: MGHRA and YSYEKL. CDR3 loop: CASSQVYATRRGSLDTQYF. CDR3 bases: TGCGCCAGCAGCCAAGTCTACGCCACTAGGCGGGGGAGCTTAGATACGCAGTATTTT.

This chain connects TRBV27 to TRBJ1-5, with 12 bases that match TRBD1. The CDR3 loop spans 16 amino acids. Germline loops: CDR1 MNHEY, CDR2 SMNVEV (reference sequence). The trim removed 1 base at V and 3 bases at J, leaving 1 base unmatched. The CDR3 reads CASSLWGQGANQPQHF. The CDR3 nucleotides read TGTGCCAGCAGTTTATGGGGACAGGGGGCCAATCAGCCCCAGCATTTT.

This clone was observed once. The chain links TRBV5-1 to TRBJ1-1; D is ambiguous. Deletions cut 6 bases from V and 4 bases from J, with 7 bases between. CDR1 is SGHRS, CDR2 YFSETQ, per germline. CDR3 length equals 11 residues. The CDR3 DNA follows: TGCGCCAGCATGTCGGGCACTGAAGCTTTCTTT. Translation: CASMSGTEAFF.

This chain connects TRBV4-1 to TRBJ2-7, with 10 bases that match TRBD1. CDR3 size: 14 residues. The germline CDR1 and CDR2 sequences are MGHRA and YSYEKL. The ends lost 1 base at V and 7 bases at J; junction bases unmatched: 4. CDR3 bases: TGCGCCAGCAGCCAAGGACAGGGGGCGGGTGAGCAGTACTTC. Translating gives CASSQGQGAGEQYF.

This rearrangement joins TRBV3-1 (or the pseudogene TRBV3-2) to TRBJ2-3; 8 bases fit TRBD1. In germline, CDR1 is LGHDT, CDR2 YNNKEL (reference sequence). The trim removed 4 bases at V and 6 bases at J, leaving 12 bases unmatched. The CDR3 has 16 amino acids. In DNA, the CDR3 is TGTGCCAGCAGCCCCGTTCAGGGGGCGCTTGAGGATACGCAGTATTTT. Its translation is CASSPVQGALEDTQYF.

The chain employs TRBV9 and TRBJ2-2, with 8 bases lining up with TRBD2. V lost 0 bases and J lost 3; bases outside the gene matches: 4. This CDR3 has 16 amino acids. CDR1 is SGDLS, CDR2 YYNGEE, per germline. CDR3 loop: CASSVELAADTGELFF. DNA of the CDR3: TGTGCCAGCAGCGTAGAACTAGCGGCTGACACCGGGGAGCTGTTTTTT.

The rearrangement links TRBV6-2 or TRBV6-3 to TRBJ1-2, with 9 bases aligning to TRBD1. Germline CDR1 is MNHEY and CDR2 is SVGEGT. The CDR3 extends over 21 amino acids. V trimming: 3 bases; J trimming: 3 bases; junction bases outside the gene matches: 23. The CDR3 spells CASSYRTKEGTGGRWDYGYTF. The DNA of the CDR3 is TGTGCCAGCAGTTATCGCACGAAGGAGGGAACAGGGGGCCGGTGGGACTATGGCTACACCTTC.

The CDR3 DNA is TGTGCCAGCAGCCTCGGACAGGGGAGGCAAGAGACCCAGTACTTC. As protein: CASSLGQGRQETQYF. The chain links TRBV28 to TRBJ2-5; 9 bases map to TRBD1. Trimming at V came to 6 bases and at J to 2 bases, leaving 7 bases not matched to a gene. Germline values: CDR1 MDHEN, CDR2 SYDVKM. The CDR3 has 15 residues.

In nucleotides, the CDR3 is TGTGCCAGCAGTTTATTGGTCGGTGGCTACACCTTC. Protein sequence: CASSLLVGGYTF. The J gene is TRBJ1-2, the V gene TRBV28; no reliable D call. V lost 1 base and J 7 bases, leaving 7 bases between the germline ends. This CDR3 has 12 residues. Germline V gives CDR1 MDHEN, CDR2 SYDVKM.

This clone has just a few counts. This rearrangement joins TRBV15 to TRBJ1-1; maybe TRBD1 (5 bases). V was shortened by 2 bases and J by 5 bases, with 6 bases between the two germline ends. Germline CDR1 and CDR2: LNHNV and YYDKDF (reference sequence). The CDR3 length is 12 residues. In nucleotides, the CDR3 is TGTGCCACCAGCAGACGGGGGACTGAAGCTTTCTTT. It encodes CATSRRGTEAFF.

The rearrangement links TRBV5-1 to TRBJ2-4; a possible D gene is TRBD2 (5 bases). Germline V CDR1 and CDR2: SGHRS, YFSETQ. The CDR3 consists of 13 residues. Trimming shortened V by 0 bases and J by 13 bases, and 14 bases separated the two germline ends. This chain's CDR3 is CASSLVAGLEQYF. For the CDR3, the DNA is TGCGCCAGCAGCTTGGTTGCGGGTCTTGAGCAGTACTTC.

The rearrangement links TRBV2 to TRBJ2-5; 8 bases align to TRBD2. Germline CDR1 and CDR2: SNHLY and FYNNEI. The CDR3 covers 21 residues. V was clipped by 6 bases and J by 4 bases; unmatched bases: 28. The DNA of the CDR3 is TGTGCCAGCAGCTATAACGACCACGGGGGGGCTAGCGGGCCCGGGCGAGAGACCCAGTACTTC. It translates to CASSYNDHGGASGPGRETQYF.

The chain recombines TRBV6-1 with TRBJ1-5, with TRBD1 as a possible D gene (5 bases). Trimming removed 3 bases from V and 11 bases from J, with 11 bases in between. Germline V gene sequence: CDR1 MNHNS, CDR2 SASEGT. CDR3 length: 12 residues. CDR3 coding DNA: TGTGCCAGCAGTGAGGGGGGTGCGGCCCAGCATTTT. Residues: CASSEGGAAQHF.

The chain uses TRBV7-8 and TRBJ2-5; the D gene is possibly TRBD1 (6 bases). V gave up 3 bases and J gave up 5 bases, with 13 bases separating them. Germline V lookup: CDR1 SGHVS, CDR2 FQNEAQ. CDR3 length: 14 amino acids. The CDR3 loop reads CASSLGTGMETQYF. The CDR3 DNA reads as TGTGCCAGCAGCTTGGGTACAGGGATGGAGACCCAGTACTTC. Filled out from reference TRBV7-8 and TRBJ2-5, the complete variable domain reads GAGVSQSPRYKVAKRGQDVALRCDPISGHVSLFWYQQALGQGPEFLTYFQNEAQLDKSGLPSDRFFAERPEGSVSTLKIQRTQQEDSAVYLCASSLGTGMETQYFGPGTRLLVL.

This sequence joins TRBV19 and TRBJ1-6, with D perhaps matching TRBD1 (6 bases). CDR1 is LNHDA, CDR2 SQIVND, per germline (reference sequence). Trimming pared 5 bases from V and 5 bases from J, leaving 13 bases between. The CDR3 length is 15 residues. The CDR3 DNA is TGTGCCAGTAGTTCCCGGGACACTGATAATTCACCCCTCCACTTT. The encoded protein is CASSSRDTDNSPLHF.

This clone has just a few counts. This rearrangement joins TRBV5-6 to TRBJ1-6; 9 bases fit TRBD1. The CDR3 runs 15 residues. In germline, CDR1 is SGHDT, CDR2 YYEEEE. Unmatched junction bases numbered 10, after V lost 1 base and J lost 14 bases. The CDR3 bases are TGTGCCAGCAGCTTGCCGGGACAGGGCTCTGGAGCCCTCCACTTT. Protein: CASSLPGQGSGALHF.

The chain recombines TRBV4-2 with TRBJ1-2, with D maybe TRBD1 (6 bases). V was pared by 4 bases and J by 8 bases, with 32 bases between. CDR3 length equals 19 residues. CDR1 is LGHNA and CDR2 is YNFKEQ in the germline V gene. CDR3 sequence: CASSRLPRGGGAVSRGYTF. In DNA, the CDR3 is TGTGCCAGCAGCCGTCTCCCCCGCGGTGGGGGCGCGGTGTCGAGGGGCTACACCTTC.

This sequence joins TRBV18 and TRBJ1-2; 7 bases fit TRBD1. Germline V CDR1 and CDR2: KGHSH, LQKENI. Losses at the gene ends were 2 bases for V and 6 bases for J; bases not matched to a gene: 6. The CDR3 covers 14 residues. The CDR3 loop reads CASSPGSTGHGYTF. CDR3 nucleotides: TGTGCCAGCTCACCAGGTTCGACAGGGCATGGCTACACCTTC.

The CDR3 DNA sequence: TGTGCCACCAGCAGAACAACAGGGGATCAGCCCCAGCATTTT. Residues: CATSRTTGDQPQHF. The V gene is TRBV15, the J gene TRBJ1-5; 7 nucleotides align to TRBD1. The length of the CDR3 is 14 residues. The germline gives CDR1 LNHNV, CDR2 YYDKDF (reference sequence). The ends lost 2 bases at V and 5 bases at J; junction bases unmatched: 3.

The CDR3 DNA sequence: TGTGCCAGCAGCTCAATCACTGTCGCTGGCACTGAAGCTTTCTTT. Amino acids: CASSSITVAGTEAFF. J is TRBJ1-1 and V is TRBV6-5; no reliable D call. The CDR3 length is 15 residues. CDR1 MNHEY and CDR2 SVGAGI come from the germline V gene. The ends were cut back, 6 bases at V and 4 bases at J, with 18 bases in the middle.

This clone showed up just a few times. J is TRBJ1-6 and V is TRBV20-1; TRBD1 might be the D (5 bases). CDR1 and CDR2 (germline): DFQATT, SNEGSKA (reference sequence). This CDR3 spans 11 amino acids. Trimming took 6 bases from V and 10 from J, leaving 10 bases between them. This CDR3 is CSAGGDSPLHF. CDR3 in DNA: TGCAGTGCCGGAGGGGACTCACCCCTCCACTTT.

This clone was seen more than once but under ten times. This sequence joins TRBV19 and TRBJ1-5; the D gene is possibly TRBD1 (6 bases). Germline V gene sequence: CDR1 LNHDA, CDR2 SQIVND (reference sequence). The CDR3 length is 14 residues. V was cut by 5 bases and J by 1 base, with 9 bases left in between. The CDR3 DNA reads as TGTGCCAGTAGTGTTCAGGGGAGCAATCAGCCCCAGCATTTT. It yields the protein CASSVQGSNQPQHF.